These 9 T cell receptor beta chains were sequenced from one sample in a study of T cells in Graves' hyperthyroidism and ophthalmopathy. TCR beta CDR3 regions were amplified from RNA transcripts. Initially, a first-round RT-PCR of the TCR CDR3 employed the HTBI primer set. From the multiplex PCR reads, TCRdb called clonotypes with MiXCR, one entry per CDR3 protein. The repertoire has roughly 570,000 distinct CDR3 sequences, more than 15% of them found once; the top ten carry about 7%. Sequenced material: blood. The receptor source for this set is a woman aged 25 to 39 with Graves' hyperthyroidism.

The chain joins TRBV7-6 to TRBJ1-1; D gene uncertain. V was cut by 0 bases and J by 0 bases, with 8 bases left in between. Germline V gene lookup returns CDR1 SGHVS and CDR2 FNYEAQ. The CDR3 has 15 residues. The CDR3 spells CASSLAGSMNTEAFF. The DNA for the CDR3 is TGTGCCAGCAGCTTAGCGGGCAGCATGAACACTGAAGCTTTCTTT.

The chain employs TRBV7-3 and TRBJ2-1; tentative D call: TRBD2 (5 bases). CDR1 is SGHTA and CDR2 is FQGTGA in the germline V gene. CDR3 length: 15 residues. V was trimmed by 5 bases and J by 4 bases, leaving 15 bases between them. The CDR3 bases are TGTGCCAGCAGCACCGGTGCGGGTTCTTACAATGAGCAGTTCTTC. It specifies CASSTGAGSYNEQFF.

The chain recombines TRBV30 with TRBJ2-7; D remains unclear. Trimming removed 3 bases from V and 2 bases from J, with 2 bases in between. Germline loops: CDR1 GTSNPN, CDR2 SVGIG (reference sequence). This CDR3 has 10 amino acids. In nucleotides, the CDR3 is TGTGCCTGGAGGCCCTACGAGCAGTACTTC. Residues: CAWRPYEQYF.

J is TRBJ2-7 and V is TRBV13; tentative D call: TRBD1 (5 bases). The CDR3 contains 15 residues. The germline V gene encodes CDR1 PRHDT and CDR2 FYEKMQ (reference sequence). V was cut by 0 bases and J by 2 bases, with 11 bases left in between. The CDR3 is CASSLGQAPTYEQYF. The CDR3 coding sequence is TGTGCCAGCAGCTTAGGACAGGCCCCGACCTACGAGCAGTACTTC.

The rearrangement uses TRBV28 and TRBJ2-1; TRBD1 matches at 10 bases. Germline CDR1 is MDHEN and CDR2 is SYDVKM. The CDR3 totals 13 residues. Unmatched junction bases numbered 3, after V lost 7 bases and J lost 6 bases. The CDR3: CASTRDRGNEQFF. Here the CDR3 DNA reads TGTGCCAGCACCCGGGACAGGGGCAATGAGCAGTTCTTC. The complete variable domain, with remaining parts taken from reference TRBV28 and TRBJ2-1, reads DVKVTQSSRYLVKRTGEKVFLECVQDMDHENMFWYRQDPGLGLRLIYFSYDVKMKEKGDIPEGYSVSREKKERFSLILESASTNQTSMYLCASTRDRGNEQFFGPGTRLTVL.

This clonotype turned up a few times. The chain combines TRBV7-8 with TRBJ2-7, with a possible D match to TRBD1 (5 bases). CDR3 length: 19 residues. Trimming shortened V by 2 bases and J by 3 bases, and 26 bases separated the two germline ends. Germline V CDR1 and CDR2: SGHVS, FQNEAQ. For the CDR3, the DNA is TGTGCCAGCAGCTTAATCGGGTGGGTAGGGCAGGGCCATTTCTACGAGCAGTACTTC. It yields the protein CASSLIGWVGQGHFYEQYF.

V is TRBV5-1 and J is TRBJ2-1; TRBD2 matches at 9 bases. CDR1 and CDR2 from the germline V gene are SGHRS and YFSETQ. The CDR3 is made up of 15 amino acids. Trimming cost V 4 bases and J 9 bases; bases outside gene matches: 11. The CDR3 DNA reads TGCGCCAGCAGCGCCGGGGGAGCGGGAGGAGGTGAGCAGTTCTTC. Translation gives CASSAGGAGGGEQFF.

This clonotype was counted between two and nine times. This chain links TRBV19 with TRBJ1-1, with D possibly matching TRBD1 (6 bases). The V and J ends lost 3 bases and 5 bases respectively, with 13 bases between them. CDR1 is LNHDA, CDR2 SQIVND, per germline (reference sequence). The length of the CDR3 is 14 residues. CDR3 DNA: TGTGCCAGTAGTATCGGGGGGGCGCGGACTGAAGCTTTCTTT. This encodes CASSIGGARTEAFF.

At least ten counts were recorded for this clonotype. CDR3: CASSFLGGTEAFF. As DNA, the CDR3 is TGTGCCAGCAGCTTTCTGGGCGGGACTGAAGCTTTCTTT. This rearrangement joins TRBV11-2 to TRBJ1-1; no firm D call. The CDR3 is 13 amino acids. Germline V gene data show CDR1 as SGHAT and CDR2 as FQNNGV. V shed 3 bases and J shed 5 bases, with 10 bases lying between them.